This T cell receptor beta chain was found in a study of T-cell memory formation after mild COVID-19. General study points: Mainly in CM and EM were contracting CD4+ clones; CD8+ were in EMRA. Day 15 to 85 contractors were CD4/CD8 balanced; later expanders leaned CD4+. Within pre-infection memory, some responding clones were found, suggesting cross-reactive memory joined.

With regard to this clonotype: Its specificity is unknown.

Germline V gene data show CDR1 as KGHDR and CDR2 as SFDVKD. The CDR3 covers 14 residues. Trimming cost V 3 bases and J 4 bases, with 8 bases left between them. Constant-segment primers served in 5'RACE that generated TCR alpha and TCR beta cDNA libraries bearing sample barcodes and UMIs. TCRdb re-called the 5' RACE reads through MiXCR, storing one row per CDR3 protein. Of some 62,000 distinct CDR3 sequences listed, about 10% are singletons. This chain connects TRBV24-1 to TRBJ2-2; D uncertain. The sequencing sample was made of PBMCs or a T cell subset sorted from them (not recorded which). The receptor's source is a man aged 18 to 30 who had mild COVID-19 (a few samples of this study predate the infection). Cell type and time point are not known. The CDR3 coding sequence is TGTGCCACCAGTGATCATTGGTCCACCGGGGAGCTGTTTTTT. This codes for CATSDHWSTGELFF.